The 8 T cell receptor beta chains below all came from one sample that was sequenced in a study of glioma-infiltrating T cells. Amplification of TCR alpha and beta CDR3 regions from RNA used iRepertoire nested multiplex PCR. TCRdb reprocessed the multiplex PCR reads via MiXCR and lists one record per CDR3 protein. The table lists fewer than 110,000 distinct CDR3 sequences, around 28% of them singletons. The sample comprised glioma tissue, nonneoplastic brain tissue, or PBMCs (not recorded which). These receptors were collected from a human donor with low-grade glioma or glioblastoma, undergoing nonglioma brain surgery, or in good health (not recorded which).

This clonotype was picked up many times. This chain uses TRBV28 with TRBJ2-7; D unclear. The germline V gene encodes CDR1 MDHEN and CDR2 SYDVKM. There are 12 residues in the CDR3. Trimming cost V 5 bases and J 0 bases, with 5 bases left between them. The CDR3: CASSPDSYEQYF. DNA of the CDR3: TGTGCCAGCAGTCCGGACTCCTACGAGCAGTACTTC. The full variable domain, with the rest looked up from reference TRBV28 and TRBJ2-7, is DVKVTQSSRYLVKRTGEKVFLECVQDMDHENMFWYRQDPGLGLRLIYFSYDVKMKEKGDIPEGYSVSREKKERFSLILESASTNQTSMYLCASSPDSYEQYFGPGTRLTVT.

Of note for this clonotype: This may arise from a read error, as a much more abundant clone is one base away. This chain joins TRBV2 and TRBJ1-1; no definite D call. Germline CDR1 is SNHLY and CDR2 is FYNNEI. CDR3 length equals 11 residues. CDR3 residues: CASRMRTEASF. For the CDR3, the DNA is TGTGCCAGCAGGATGAGGACTGAAGCTTCCTTT.

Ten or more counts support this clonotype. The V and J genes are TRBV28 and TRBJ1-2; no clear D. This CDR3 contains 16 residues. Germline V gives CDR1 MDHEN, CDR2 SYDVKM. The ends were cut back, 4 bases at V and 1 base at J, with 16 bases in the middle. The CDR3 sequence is CASSSGNLYSNYGYTF. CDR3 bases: TGTGCCAGCAGTTCAGGCAACCTCTACAGTAACTATGGCTACACCTTC.

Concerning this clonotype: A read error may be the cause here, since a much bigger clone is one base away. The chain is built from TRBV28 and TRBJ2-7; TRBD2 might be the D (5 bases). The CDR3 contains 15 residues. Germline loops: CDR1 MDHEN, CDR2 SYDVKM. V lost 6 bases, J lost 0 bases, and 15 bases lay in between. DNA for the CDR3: TGTGCCAGCAGCCCCCCCGGGAAAGTCTCCTACGAGCAGTACTTC. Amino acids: CASSPPGKVSYEQYF.

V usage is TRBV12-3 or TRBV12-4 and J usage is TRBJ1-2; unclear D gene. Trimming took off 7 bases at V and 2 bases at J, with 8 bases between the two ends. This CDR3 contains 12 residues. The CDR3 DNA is TGTGCCAGCACCCTCGGGAACTATGGCTACACCTTC. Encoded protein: CASTLGNYGYTF.

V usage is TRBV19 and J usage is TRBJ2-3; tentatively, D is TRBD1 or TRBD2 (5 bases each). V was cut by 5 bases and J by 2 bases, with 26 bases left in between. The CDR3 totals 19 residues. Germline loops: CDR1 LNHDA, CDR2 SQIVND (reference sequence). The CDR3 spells CASSEEIRPSGAFTDTQYF. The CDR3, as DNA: TGTGCCAGTAGTGAGGAGATCCGCCCGTCCGGGGCATTCACAGATACGCAGTATTTT.

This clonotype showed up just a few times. The CDR3 sequence is CAWSKGQEQDEQYF. Written as DNA, the CDR3 is TGTGCCTGGAGTAAGGGACAGGAGCAGGACGAGCAGTACTTC. The chain has TRBV30 and TRBJ2-7; 8 positions match TRBD1. V lost 2 bases, J lost 5 bases, and 8 bases stayed unmatched. The CDR3 sequence is 14 residues long. The germline CDR1 and CDR2 sequences are GTSNPN and SVGIG (reference sequence).

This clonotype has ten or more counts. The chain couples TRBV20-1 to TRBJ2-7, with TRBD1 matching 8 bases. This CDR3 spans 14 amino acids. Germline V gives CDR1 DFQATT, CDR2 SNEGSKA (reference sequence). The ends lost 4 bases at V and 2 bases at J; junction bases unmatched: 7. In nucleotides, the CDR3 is TGCAGTGCTACCGGGACAGGCCCTACCTACGAGCAGTACTTC. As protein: CSATGTGPTYEQYF.